This entry is about one TCR beta chain. Its antigen remains unidentified. The source of the sample is a study of blood T cells in healthy people across ages. Primed by a sample-barcoded 5' primer and a J-beta primer mix, a second PCR proceeded for roughly 6 to 12 cycles. TCRdb re-called the 5' RACE reads with MiXCR, one entry per CDR3 protein. The sample comprises 800,000 or so distinct CDR3 sequences, 20% to 30% of which are singletons, and 3% to 4.5% rests with the top ten. V trimming: 6 bases; J trimming: 2 bases; junction bases outside the gene matches: 5. Germline CDR1 is DFQATT and CDR2 is SNEGSKA (reference sequence). This CDR3 comprises 13 residues. The study's findings and limits: Diversity of TCR beta per million T cells declined in a roughly linear way with age. The diversity estimates, figures obtained from one million T cells, were considered underestimates.

The same specimen was also included in a second study, on T cells of mothers and their children. From that study: The second PCR's M1S primer added sample barcodes and 2-4 random nucleotides.

The V and J genes are TRBV20-1 and TRBJ2-7; 9 bases fit TRBD1. This receptor was obtained from a boy between 10 and 17 years old in good health. Input material: blood. The chain's CDR3 is CSARQGGAYEQYF. The CDR3 DNA sequence: TGCAGTGCGAGACAGGGGGGAGCCTACGAGCAGTACTTC.